The following is a T cell receptor beta chain sequence with its context. Produced via immunoSEQ multiplex PCR; TCRdb's table is partial and in-frame only. The profile shows approximately 120,000 clones, 75% to 90% of them singletons. The V gene lost 5 bases and the J gene lost 2 bases, with 6 bases spanning the gap. CDR1 and CDR2 (germline): GTSNPN, SVGIG (reference sequence). The CDR3 has 11 residues. This record belongs to a study of T cell responses to AZD1222 COVID-19 vaccine. The source was peripheral blood, collected 28 days after the second AZD1222 dose. The V gene is TRBV30, the J gene TRBJ2-5; D is undetermined. The clonotype comes from an adult who received the AZD1222 COVID-19 vaccine. The CDR3 DNA reads TGTGCCTGGCGGCAGCAAGAGACCCAGTACTTC. Translation: CAWRQQETQYF.